This is a list of T cell receptor beta chains from one sample in a study of blood T cell repertoires in COVID-19. TCRdb's copy holds only in-frame clones and misses some; the assay was immunoSEQ multiplex PCR. The data hold 150,000 or so clones, with around 84% observed a single time. Sequenced sample: peripheral blood. These receptor sequences come from a woman aged 60-75 years with acute or convalescent COVID-19. CDR3s include the opening cysteine and the closing phenylalanine or tryptophan. A D gene is named only where the DNA matches it firmly. Size is stated for part of the rows, as once, few or many counts, or as a class when the clone is expanded.

D gene: NA
V gene: TRBV7-7
J gene: TRBJ2-1
clone size: NA
CDR3 protein: CASSLSRVGNEQFF
CDR3 DNA: TGTGCTAGCAGCTTATCCAGGGTCGGCAATGAGCAGTTCTTC

D gene: TRBD1
V gene: TRBV28
J gene: TRBJ1-2
clone size: few
CDR3 protein: CASSSLWGQGAGYTF
CDR3 DNA: TGTGCCAGCAGTTCCCTTTGGGGACAGGGGGCTGGCTACACCTTC

D gene: NA
V gene: TRBV7-9
J gene: TRBJ1-1
clone size: NA
CDR3 protein: CASSLTGLNTEAFF
CDR3 DNA: TGTGCCAGCAGCCTGACAGGTTTAAACACTGAAGCTTTCTTT

D gene: NA
V gene: TRBV7-9
J gene: TRBJ2-7
clone size: NA
CDR3 protein: CASSSNRVNEQYF
CDR3 DNA: TGTGCCAGCAGCTCGAACAGGGTAAACGAGCAGTACTTC

D gene: NA
V gene: TRBV6-2/TRBV6-3
J gene: TRBJ2-7
clone size: NA
CDR3 protein: CASSLEGLYHEQYF
CDR3 DNA: TGTGCCAGCAGTTTAGAGGGCCTGTACCACGAGCAGTACTTC

D gene: TRBD2
V gene: TRBV3-1/TRBV3-2
J gene: TRBJ2-7
clone size: NA
CDR3 protein: CASSPKVDSTSGLPSYEQYF
CDR3 DNA: TGTGCCAGCAGCCCTAAAGTCGATAGCACTAGCGGGTTACCCTCCTACGAGCAGTACTTC

D gene: NA
V gene: TRBV6-5
J gene: TRBJ2-2
clone size: NA
CDR3 protein: CASSDTGNTGELFF
CDR3 DNA: TGTGCCAGCAGCGATACAGGGAACACCGGGGAGCTGTTTTTT

D gene: NA
V gene: TRBV19
J gene: TRBJ1-1
clone size: NA
CDR3 protein: CASLTPGSEAFF
CDR3 DNA: TGTGCCAGCCTGACTCCGGGATCTGAAGCTTTCTTT

D gene: TRBD1
V gene: TRBV10-3
J gene: TRBJ1-2
clone size: NA
CDR3 protein: CAISAPGGGGNYGYTF
CDR3 DNA: TGTGCCATCAGTGCGCCAGGGGGCGGAGGGAACTATGGCTACACCTTC

D gene: NA
V gene: TRBV29-1
J gene: TRBJ1-2
clone size: NA
CDR3 protein: CSVEDPDSLSSYGYTF
CDR3 DNA: TGCAGCGTTGAAGATCCCGACAGCCTGTCGTCTTATGGCTACACCTTC

D gene: NA
V gene: TRBV19
J gene: TRBJ1-6
clone size: NA
CDR3 protein: CATADRTGYNSPLHF
CDR3 DNA: TGTGCCACAGCGGACCGGACCGGCTATAATTCACCCCTCCACTTT

D gene: NA
V gene: TRBV18
J gene: TRBJ2-5
clone size: NA
CDR3 protein: CASSPAGVGETQYF
CDR3 DNA: TGTGCCAGCTCACCCGCAGGGGTAGGAGAGACCCAGTACTTC

D gene: TRBD1
V gene: TRBV30
J gene: TRBJ2-7
clone size: few
CDR3 protein: CAWSATGGYEQYF
CDR3 DNA: TGTGCCTGGAGCGCCACAGGGGGCTACGAGCAGTACTTC

D gene: NA
V gene: TRBV11-2
J gene: TRBJ1-2
clone size: NA
CDR3 protein: CASSLGPGAYGYTF
CDR3 DNA: TGTGCCAGCAGCTTAGGTCCAGGGGCCTATGGCTACACCTTC

D gene: TRBD2
V gene: TRBV2
J gene: TRBJ2-3
clone size: NA
CDR3 protein: CASDGTSGGSSTDTQYF
CDR3 DNA: TGTGCCAGCGACGGGACTAGCGGGGGTTCTAGCACAGATACGCAGTATTTT

D gene: TRBD1
V gene: TRBV18
J gene: TRBJ1-3
clone size: NA
CDR3 protein: CASSDISGQRNTIYF
CDR3 DNA: TGTGCCAGCTCAGACATATCGGGACAGAGAAACACCATATATTTT

D gene: TRBD1
V gene: TRBV11-2
J gene: TRBJ1-6
clone size: once
CDR3 protein: CASTGVRSPLHF
CDR3 DNA: TGTGCCAGTACAGGGGTTCGGTCACCCCTCCACTTT

D gene: TRBD2
V gene: TRBV5-4
J gene: TRBJ2-1
clone size: NA
CDR3 protein: CASILGTRPNEQFF
CDR3 DNA: TGTGCCAGCATCCTAGGGACTAGACCCAATGAGCAGTTCTTC

D gene: NA
V gene: TRBV6-5
J gene: TRBJ1-1
clone size: NA
CDR3 protein: CASSPVQGEAFF
CDR3 DNA: TGTGCCAGCAGTCCCGTACAGGGTGAAGCTTTCTTT

D gene: NA
V gene: TRBV28
J gene: TRBJ1-1
clone size: NA
CDR3 protein: CASSSTRRTSRGTEAFF
CDR3 DNA: TGTGCCAGCAGTTCCACCCGGAGGACGTCACGGGGCACTGAAGCTTTCTTT

D gene: NA
V gene: TRBV4-2
J gene: TRBJ2-2
clone size: NA
CDR3 protein: CASSQEAGFRNTGELFF
CDR3 DNA: TGTGCCAGCAGCCAAGAGGCGGGCTTTAGGAACACCGGGGAGCTGTTTTTT

D gene: NA
V gene: TRBV20-1
J gene: TRBJ2-7
clone size: NA
CDR3 protein: CSALAVYEQYF
CDR3 DNA: TGCAGTGCCTTAGCTGTCTACGAGCAGTACTTC

D gene: NA
V gene: TRBV30
J gene: TRBJ2-3
clone size: NA
CDR3 protein: CAWSVVLAGTDTQYF
CDR3 DNA: TGTGCCTGGAGTGTTGTGCTAGCCGGCACAGATACGCAGTATTTT

D gene: NA
V gene: TRBV14
J gene: TRBJ1-1
clone size: NA
CDR3 protein: CASSQVFSGTPWNTEAFF
CDR3 DNA: TGTGCCAGCAGCCAAGTTTTCTCCGGGACACCGTGGAACACTGAAGCTTTCTTT

D gene: TRBD1
V gene: TRBV3-1/TRBV3-2
J gene: TRBJ1-1
clone size: NA
CDR3 protein: CASSPYRGPNTEAFF
CDR3 DNA: TGTGCCAGCAGCCCTTACAGGGGCCCGAACACTGAAGCTTTCTTT

D gene: TRBD2
V gene: TRBV5-1
J gene: TRBJ2-3
clone size: NA
CDR3 protein: CASERGGSRGTDTQYF
CDR3 DNA: TGCGCCAGCGAGCGGGGGGGCAGCCGTGGCACAGATACGCAGTATTTT

D gene: NA
V gene: TRBV28
J gene: TRBJ1-6
clone size: NA
CDR3 protein: CASSLNGGRDSPLHF
CDR3 DNA: TGTGCCAGCAGTTTAAATGGGGGCAGAGATTCACCCCTCCACTTT

D gene: NA
V gene: TRBV2
J gene: TRBJ2-1
clone size: NA
CDR3 protein: CASMAGTTRLNEQFF
CDR3 DNA: TGTGCCAGCATGGCAGGTACCACCCGTCTCAATGAGCAGTTCTTC

D gene: TRBD1
V gene: TRBV28
J gene: TRBJ1-2
clone size: NA
CDR3 protein: CASAPTGDGFRGYTF
CDR3 DNA: TGTGCCAGCGCTCCTACAGGGGACGGATTTCGTGGCTACACCTTC

D gene: NA
V gene: TRBV20-1
J gene: TRBJ2-5
clone size: NA
CDR3 protein: CSARGLETQYF
CDR3 DNA: TGCAGTGCTAGGGGACTAGAGACCCAGTACTTC

D gene: NA
V gene: TRBV9
J gene: TRBJ2-2
clone size: NA
CDR3 protein: CASSVTGGGRGELFF
CDR3 DNA: TGTGCCAGCAGCGTAACGGGCGGGGGCAGGGGGGAGCTGTTTTTT

D gene: NA
V gene: TRBV5-1
J gene: TRBJ2-3
clone size: few
CDR3 protein: CASSPRVGGALDTQYF
CDR3 DNA: TGCGCCAGCAGCCCTCGGGTGGGGGGGGCCTTAGATACGCAGTATTTT

D gene: NA
V gene: TRBV6-1
J gene: TRBJ2-7
clone size: NA
CDR3 protein: CASSPSYEQYF
CDR3 DNA: TGTGCCAGCAGCCCGTCCTACGAGCAGTACTTC

D gene: TRBD2
V gene: TRBV5-1
J gene: TRBJ2-2
clone size: NA
CDR3 protein: CASSYLAGGANTGELFF
CDR3 DNA: TGCGCCAGCAGCTACTTAGCGGGGGGGGCGAACACCGGGGAGCTGTTTTTT

D gene: NA
V gene: TRBV30
J gene: TRBJ1-6
clone size: NA
CDR3 protein: CAWSIGSSSYNSPLHF
CDR3 DNA: TGTGCCTGGAGTATTGGCTCTAGCTCCTATAATTCACCCCTCCACTTT

D gene: TRBD1
V gene: TRBV5-1
J gene: TRBJ2-2
clone size: NA
CDR3 protein: CASSPGQGADTGELFF
CDR3 DNA: TGCGCCAGCAGCCCGGGACAGGGGGCGGACACCGGGGAGCTGTTTTTT

D gene: TRBD2
V gene: TRBV5-4
J gene: TRBJ2-2
clone size: few
CDR3 protein: CASSLGLAGGPNTGELFF
CDR3 DNA: TGTGCCAGCAGCTTGGGGCTAGCGGGGGGCCCTAACACCGGGGAGCTGTTTTTT

D gene: NA
V gene: TRBV11-3
J gene: TRBJ1-3
clone size: NA
CDR3 protein: CASSLSSATVSGNTIYF
CDR3 DNA: TGTGCCAGCAGCTTAAGTTCTGCGACAGTCTCTGGAAACACCATATATTTT

D gene: TRBD1
V gene: TRBV29-1
J gene: TRBJ2-7
clone size: once
CDR3 protein: CSAGTAIYEQYF
CDR3 DNA: TGCAGCGCTGGGACAGCTATCTACGAGCAGTACTTC

D gene: NA
V gene: TRBV11-3
J gene: TRBJ2-5
clone size: NA
CDR3 protein: CASSLGFEETQYF
CDR3 DNA: TGTGCCAGCAGCTTAGGTTTCGAGGAGACCCAGTACTTC

D gene: NA
V gene: TRBV25-1
J gene: TRBJ1-1
clone size: NA
CDR3 protein: CASSESGSSNTEAFF
CDR3 DNA: TGTGCCAGCAGTGAATCGGGGTCTTCGAACACTGAAGCTTTCTTT

D gene: NA
V gene: TRBV30
J gene: TRBJ2-7
clone size: NA
CDR3 protein: CAWRKFLGLSHEQYF
CDR3 DNA: TGTGCCTGGAGGAAATTCCTAGGACTCTCCCACGAGCAGTACTTC

D gene: TRBD2
V gene: TRBV29-1
J gene: TRBJ2-1
clone size: NA
CDR3 protein: CSVDNRLAGGTGEQFF
CDR3 DNA: TGCAGCGTCGATAACCGACTAGCGGGGGGCACGGGTGAGCAGTTCTTC

D gene: NA
V gene: TRBV5-1
J gene: TRBJ1-2
clone size: NA
CDR3 protein: CASSYGLFASGNYGYTF
CDR3 DNA: TGCGCCAGCAGCTACGGACTGTTCGCCTCGGGAAACTATGGCTACACCTTC

D gene: TRBD2
V gene: TRBV5-1
J gene: TRBJ2-5
clone size: NA
CDR3 protein: CASSLAPSGGRETQYF
CDR3 DNA: TGCGCCAGCAGCTTGGCCCCGAGCGGGGGGAGAGAGACCCAGTACTTC

D gene: TRBD1
V gene: TRBV10-3
J gene: TRBJ1-1
clone size: NA
CDR3 protein: CAISNLGQGPLATEAFF
CDR3 DNA: TGTGCCATCAGCAACCTCGGACAGGGACCTTTGGCCACTGAAGCTTTCTTT

D gene: NA
V gene: TRBV5-1
J gene: TRBJ2-1
clone size: NA
CDR3 protein: CASNKQDTGNDEQFF
CDR3 DNA: TGCGCCAGCAATAAACAAGACACAGGGAACGATGAGCAGTTCTTC

D gene: NA
V gene: TRBV28
J gene: TRBJ1-3
clone size: NA
CDR3 protein: CASSLQPSRIYF
CDR3 DNA: TGTGCCAGCAGTTTACAACCATCGAGGATATATTTT

D gene: NA
V gene: TRBV7-2
J gene: TRBJ2-7
clone size: NA
CDR3 protein: CASSLSKGGSYEQYF
CDR3 DNA: TGTGCCAGCAGCTTAAGTAAAGGGGGAAGTTACGAGCAGTACTTC

D gene: NA
V gene: TRBV10-1
J gene: TRBJ1-1
clone size: NA
CDR3 protein: CASSPGGTEAFF
CDR3 DNA: TGCGCCAGCAGTCCGGGGGGCACTGAAGCTTTCTTT

D gene: TRBD1
V gene: TRBV27
J gene: TRBJ1-1
clone size: once
CDR3 protein: CASGTVNTEAFF
CDR3 DNA: TGTGCCAGCGGGACAGTGAACACTGAAGCTTTCTTT

D gene: NA
V gene: TRBV20-1
J gene: TRBJ1-2
clone size: NA
CDR3 protein: CSAAAQGSYTF
CDR3 DNA: TGCAGTGCTGCCGCCCAGGGCAGCTACACCTTC

D gene: NA
V gene: TRBV14
J gene: TRBJ2-5
clone size: NA
CDR3 protein: CASSQGSWSGETQYF
CDR3 DNA: TGTGCCAGCTCCCAGGGGAGCTGGAGTGGAGAGACCCAGTACTTC

D gene: NA
V gene: TRBV11-2
J gene: TRBJ2-2
clone size: NA
CDR3 protein: CASSSDGRVAGELFF
CDR3 DNA: TGTGCCAGCAGCTCCGACGGCAGGGTGGCCGGGGAGCTGTTTTTT

D gene: TRBD1
V gene: TRBV6-2/TRBV6-3
J gene: TRBJ1-1
clone size: NA
CDR3 protein: CASSYDRGRLRNTEAFF
CDR3 DNA: TGTGCCAGCAGTTACGACAGGGGGCGTCTTCGGAACACTGAAGCTTTCTTT

D gene: NA
V gene: TRBV6-5
J gene: TRBJ2-7
clone size: NA
CDR3 protein: CASKGPGTYEQYF
CDR3 DNA: TGTGCCAGCAAGGGGCCAGGGACCTACGAGCAGTACTTC

D gene: TRBD1
V gene: TRBV18
J gene: TRBJ1-2
clone size: NA
CDR3 protein: CASSLTGTGLYGYTF
CDR3 DNA: TGTGCCAGCTCACTTACCGGGACAGGCCTCTATGGCTACACCTTC